The 20 T cell receptor beta chains below all came from one sample that was sequenced in a study of blood T cell repertoires in COVID-19. Some clones are missing from TCRdb's copy, which holds only in-frame ones; the method was immunoSEQ multiplex PCR. The sample lists roughly 440,000 clones; 70% to 90% were seen once. Sequencing input: peripheral blood. These receptors originate from a woman aged 45-60 years with COVID-19, enrolled during active disease.

The chain recombines TRBV10-1 with TRBJ2-1, with a possible D match to TRBD1 (5 bases). Germline-derived CDR1 and CDR2 are WNHNN and SYGVQD (reference sequence). The CDR3 runs 12 residues. Trimming took 0 bases from V and 9 from J, leaving 6 bases between them. CDR3 loop: CASSESRGEQFF. In DNA form, the CDR3 reads TGCGCCAGCAGTGAGTCTAGGGGTGAGCAGTTCTTC.

This sequence joins TRBV7-9 and TRBJ1-1; no clear D gene. Trimming took off 1 base at V and 4 bases at J, with 10 bases between the two ends. CDR1 and CDR2 from the germline V gene are SEHNR and FQNEAQ (reference sequence). This CDR3 is 14 amino acids long. The CDR3 is CASSLEAGITEAFF. CDR3 sequence (DNA): TGTGCCAGCAGCTTAGAAGCGGGGATCACTGAAGCTTTCTTT.

The J gene is TRBJ2-1, the V gene TRBV11-2; perhaps TRBD1 as D (6 bases). The ends were cut back, 1 base at V and 6 bases at J, with 13 bases in the middle. The CDR3 runs to 15 residues. The germline V gene has CDR1 SGHAT and CDR2 FQNNGV. The CDR3 reads CASSLGGGSGNEQFF. CDR3 in DNA: TGTGCCAGCAGCTTAGGAGGGGGATCTGGCAATGAGCAGTTCTTC. The whole variable domain, filled in from reference TRBV11-2 and TRBJ2-1, reads EAGVAQSPRYKIIEKRQSVAFWCNPISGHATLYWYQQILGQGPKLLIQFQNNGVVDDSQLPKDRFSAERLKGVDSTLKIQPAKLEDSAVYLCASSLGGGSGNEQFFGPGTRLTVL.

This chain uses TRBV10-3 with TRBJ2-2; 8 bases are shared with TRBD2. The length of the CDR3 is 14 residues. The V gene's germline CDR1 is ENHRY and CDR2 SYGVKD. Unmatched junction bases numbered 6, after V lost 6 bases and J lost 6 bases. CDR3 amino acids: CAISRGGLAGELFF. The CDR3 DNA reads as TGTGCCATCAGCCGGGGGGGCCTGGCCGGGGAGCTGTTTTTT.

This clone was picked up a small number of times. The chain has TRBV29-1 and TRBJ2-3; 8 bases map to TRBD1. From germline, CDR1 is SQVTM and CDR2 ANQGSEA. This CDR3 is built from 15 residues. V lost 7 bases, J lost 1 base, and 10 bases stayed unmatched. As DNA, the CDR3 is TGCAGCGCACAGACCCAGGGGGCACGCACAGATACGCAGTATTTT. Translation gives CSAQTQGARTDTQYF.

The rearrangement joins TRBV28 to TRBJ2-1, with no clear D. Per the germline V gene, CDR1 is MDHEN and CDR2 is SYDVKM. Trimming left V 2 bases short and J 2 bases short, with 7 bases between. The length of the CDR3 is 14 residues. This chain's CDR3 is CASSLTGAYNEQFF. The CDR3 region has the DNA TGTGCCAGCAGTTTAACCGGAGCCTACAATGAGCAGTTCTTC. Full variable domain (remainder filled in from reference TRBV28 and TRBJ2-1): DVKVTQSSRYLVKRTGEKVFLECVQDMDHENMFWYRQDPGLGLRLIYFSYDVKMKEKGDIPEGYSVSREKKERFSLILESASTNQTSMYLCASSLTGAYNEQFFGPGTRLTVL.

The chain links TRBV24-1 to TRBJ2-3, with 7 bases identical to TRBD2. The germline V gene has CDR1 KGHDR and CDR2 SFDVKD. This CDR3 has 15 residues. V lost 6 bases, J lost 0 bases, and 5 bases stayed unmatched. CDR3 sequence: CATSPGGGSTDTQYF. In DNA form, the CDR3 reads TGTGCCACCAGTCCGGGGGGAGGCAGCACAGATACGCAGTATTTT.

V gene TRBV12-3 or TRBV12-4 combines with J gene TRBJ2-7; a possible D gene is TRBD1 (6 bases). CDR3 length equals 10 residues. V shed 7 bases and J shed 7 bases, with 8 bases lying between them. This CDR3 is CASKRGEQYF. The DNA of the CDR3 is TGTGCCAGCAAGAGGGGGGAGCAGTACTTC.

The rearrangement links TRBV19 to TRBJ2-1, with D perhaps matching TRBD1 (5 bases). Germline CDR1 is LNHDA and CDR2 is SQIVND (reference sequence). The CDR3 has 16 amino acids. Trimming stripped 3 bases from V and 6 bases from J, with 18 bases between. The CDR3, as DNA: TGTGCCAGTAGTATGTCTGGTGGGGCAGCTAGCAATGAGCAGTTCTTC. This encodes CASSMSGGAASNEQFF.

This clone was observed a handful of times. This chain joins TRBV18 and TRBJ1-4; D possibly corresponds to TRBD1 (5 bases). The V end lost 0 bases, the J end lost 5 bases, and 7 bases lay between the germline ends. Germline values: CDR1 KGHSH, CDR2 LQKENI. The CDR3 consists of 14 residues. This CDR3 is CASSPPQDNEKLFF. DNA of the CDR3: TGTGCCAGCTCACCACCACAGGACAATGAAAAACTGTTTTTT.

In DNA, the CDR3 is TGTGCCAGCAGCCACCCGGGACAGGGGTTGGATAACTATGGCTACACCTTC. The encoded protein is CASSHPGQGLDNYGYTF. The chain combines TRBV7-8 with TRBJ1-2, with 10 bases lining up with TRBD1. The CDR3 length is 17 residues. V trimming: 5 bases; J trimming: 1 base; junction bases outside the gene matches: 10. Germline assignment: CDR1 SGHVS and CDR2 FQNEAQ. Using reference TRBV7-8 and TRBJ1-2 for the parts outside the CDR3, the full variable domain is GAGVSQSPRYKVAKRGQDVALRCDPISGHVSLFWYQQALGQGPEFLTYFQNEAQLDKSGLPSDRFFAERPEGSVSTLKIQRTQQEDSAVYLCASSHPGQGLDNYGYTFGSGTRLTVV.

V and J are TRBV15 and TRBJ2-2, with 11 positions matching TRBD1. This CDR3 spans 16 amino acids. Trimming took 3 bases from V and 5 from J; bases not matched to a gene: 5. The V gene's germline CDR1 is LNHNV and CDR2 YYDKDF (reference sequence). In nucleotides, the CDR3 is TGTGCCACCAGCAGGGGGACAGGGGGTTCGACCGGGGAGCTGTTTTTT. Protein: CATSRGTGGSTGELFF.

This clone was counted once. This sequence joins TRBV2 and TRBJ2-5, with 8 bases aligning to TRBD1. The CDR3 has 12 amino acids. V lost 8 bases and J lost 5; bases outside the gene matches: 4. The germline gives CDR1 SNHLY, CDR2 FYNNEI. CDR3 sequence reads: CASQTGVETQYF. The CDR3 nucleotides read TGTGCCAGCCAGACAGGGGTTGAGACCCAGTACTTC.

The chain recombines TRBV11-1 with TRBJ2-7; no firm D call. V was cut by 5 bases and J by 3 bases, with 14 bases left in between. The CDR3 spans 14 residues. Germline V gene sequence: CDR1 SGHAT, CDR2 FQDESV (reference sequence). This CDR3 is CASSPRRILYEQYF. CDR3 nucleotides: TGTGCCAGCAGCCCCCGGAGAATTCTCTACGAGCAGTACTTC.

The chain is built from TRBV5-4 and TRBJ1-2; perhaps TRBD1 as D (5 bases). The V gene's germline CDR1 is SGHNT and CDR2 YYREEE (reference sequence). Trimming cost V 0 bases and J 6 bases, with 12 bases left between them. CDR3 length: 14 residues. For the CDR3, the DNA is TGTGCCAGCAGCTTGGCAAAGGGGTTGGATGGCTACACCTTC. Its protein is CASSLAKGLDGYTF. The whole variable domain, remainder taken from reference TRBV5-4 and TRBJ1-2, is ETGVTQSPTHLIKTRGQQVTLRCSSQSGHNTVSWYQQALGQGPQFIFQYYREEENGRGNFPPRFSGLQFPNYSSELNVNALELDDSALYLCASSLAKGLDGYTFGSGTRLTVV.

V is TRBV27 and J is TRBJ2-7; 7 bases are shared with TRBD1. CDR1 MNHEY and CDR2 SMNVEV come from the germline V gene (reference sequence). The CDR3 is 15 residues long. The V gene end was trimmed by 6 bases and the J gene end by 0 bases; junction bases not matched to a gene: 8. CDR3 protein: CASSLTGPFSYEQYF. CDR3 DNA: TGTGCCAGCAGCCTGACAGGGCCTTTCTCCTACGAGCAGTACTTC.

The chain couples TRBV10-3 to TRBJ1-5, with D hard to call. The CDR3 consists of 12 residues. Germline V gene lookup returns CDR1 ENHRY and CDR2 SYGVKD. V was shortened by 0 bases and J by 7 bases, with 4 bases between the two germline ends. The CDR3 spells CAISESAQPQHF. The CDR3 DNA is TGTGCCATCAGTGAGTCGGCCCAGCCCCAGCATTTT.

The chain carries TRBV9 and TRBJ2-7, with TRBD1 matching 9 bases. V trimming: 3 bases; J trimming: 0 bases; junction bases outside the gene matches: 4. The germline gives CDR1 SGDLS, CDR2 YYNGEE. This CDR3 spans 15 amino acids. CDR3 amino acids: CASSATGGFSYEQYF. The CDR3 coding sequence is TGTGCCAGCAGCGCGACAGGGGGATTCTCCTACGAGCAGTACTTC.

The chain employs TRBV30 and TRBJ1-5; D unresolved. There are 14 residues in the CDR3. In germline, CDR1 is GTSNPN, CDR2 SVGIG (reference sequence). V lost 0 bases and J 5 bases, leaving 11 bases between the germline ends. The CDR3 region has the DNA TGTGCCTGGAGTGTACGGCAGGTGGATCAGCCCCAGCATTTT. Residues: CAWSVRQVDQPQHF.

This rearrangement joins TRBV13 to TRBJ2-2; D possibly corresponds to TRBD2 (6 bases). The length of the CDR3 is 15 residues. The V and J ends lost 5 bases and 5 bases respectively, with 15 bases between them. Germline V lookup: CDR1 PRHDT, CDR2 FYEKMQ (reference sequence). This chain's CDR3 is CASSTGERRTGELFF. The CDR3 nucleotides are TGTGCCAGCAGCACGGGGGAAAGGAGGACCGGGGAGCTGTTTTTT.